This is a list of T cell receptor beta chains from one sample in a study of cytotoxic CD8 clonotypes in ibrutinib-treated CLL. TCRdb keeps only in-frame clones here, not all; method: immunoSEQ multiplex PCR. This sample has roughly 54,000 clones, with around three fifths found just once. The specimen comprised PBMCs, sampled after 24 months of ibrutinib treatment. All receptors derive from a human donor with chronic lymphocytic leukemia. The CDR3 runs from the conserved cysteine through the conserved F or W. Each record gives: V gene, J gene, clone size, D gene, CDR3 protein, CDR3 DNA. D genes are given only for firm matches. Clone size is given for some rows only: seen once, a few or many times, or a class if the clone is expanded.

V gene: TRBV4-1; J gene: TRBJ1-1; clone size: NA; D gene: NA; CDR3 protein: CASSQARRMNTEAFF; CDR3 DNA: TGCGCCAGCAGCCAAGCCCGTCGGATGAACACTGAAGCTTTCTTT
V gene: TRBV7-8; J gene: TRBJ1-6; clone size: NA; D gene: NA; CDR3 protein: CASSLVDSPLHF; CDR3 DNA: TGTGCCAGCAGCTTAGTGGATTCACCCCTCCACTTT
V gene: TRBV5-1; J gene: TRBJ2-7; clone size: NA; D gene: NA; CDR3 protein: CASSWGQVYAYEQYF; CDR3 DNA: TGCGCCAGCAGCTGGGGCCAGGTTTATGCCTACGAGCAGTACTTC
V gene: TRBV7-7; J gene: TRBJ2-7; clone size: NA; D gene: NA; CDR3 protein: CASSRGGATSEQYF; CDR3 DNA: TGCGCCAGCAGCCGGGGCGGGGCGACCTCCGAGCAGTACTTC
V gene: TRBV7-9; J gene: TRBJ2-3; clone size: NA; D gene: NA; CDR3 protein: CASSLGAFGTDTQYF; CDR3 DNA: TGTGCCAGCAGCTTAGGGGCATTTGGGACAGATACGCAGTATTTT
V gene: TRBV5-4; J gene: TRBJ2-7; clone size: NA; D gene: TRBD1; CDR3 protein: CASSPGQGSPYEQYF; CDR3 DNA: TGTGCCAGCAGCCCAGGACAGGGTAGCCCCTACGAGCAGTACTTC
V gene: TRBV12-5; J gene: TRBJ2-2; clone size: many; D gene: NA; CDR3 protein: CASGLRAGNTGELFF; CDR3 DNA: TGTGCTAGTGGTTTGAGGGCGGGCAACACCGGGGAGCTGTTTTTT
V gene: TRBV25-1; J gene: TRBJ2-7; clone size: NA; D gene: TRBD1; CDR3 protein: CASSEQARTGGSAYEQYF; CDR3 DNA: TGTGCCAGCAGTGAACAAGCCAGAACAGGGGGCAGCGCCTACGAGCAGTACTTC
V gene: TRBV19; J gene: TRBJ2-3; clone size: NA; D gene: NA; CDR3 protein: CASGRDTQYF; CDR3 DNA: TGTGCCAGTGGTCGAGATACGCAGTATTTT
V gene: TRBV6-4; J gene: TRBJ2-5; clone size: NA; D gene: TRBD2; CDR3 protein: CASSAQGGQETQYF; CDR3 DNA: TGTGCCAGCAGTGCCCAGGGAGGGCAAGAGACCCAGTACTTC
V gene: TRBV4-2; J gene: TRBJ1-2; clone size: NA; D gene: NA; CDR3 protein: CASSQVGEDDSGYTF; CDR3 DNA: TGTGCCAGCAGCCAAGTCGGGGAAGATGACTCCGGCTACACCTTC
V gene: TRBV7-9; J gene: TRBJ1-2; clone size: NA; D gene: NA; CDR3 protein: CASWNQGNGYTF; CDR3 DNA: TGTGCCAGCTGGAACCAGGGTAACGGCTACACCTTC
V gene: TRBV28; J gene: TRBJ1-1; clone size: few; D gene: NA; CDR3 protein: CASSSTPGRNTEAFF; CDR3 DNA: TGTGCCAGCAGTTCAACCCCGGGACGGAACACTGAAGCTTTCTTT
V gene: TRBV15; J gene: TRBJ2-3; clone size: NA; D gene: NA; CDR3 protein: CATRGLSSTDTQYF; CDR3 DNA: TGTGCCACCAGAGGGCTTTCTAGCACAGATACGCAGTATTTT
V gene: TRBV19; J gene: TRBJ1-2; clone size: few; D gene: NA; CDR3 protein: CASSTFGPYGYTF; CDR3 DNA: TGTGCCAGTAGTACGTTTGGACCCTATGGCTACACCTTC
V gene: TRBV7-9; J gene: TRBJ2-7; clone size: NA; D gene: NA; CDR3 protein: CASSLGSRVYEQYF; CDR3 DNA: TGTGCCAGCAGCTTGGGCAGCAGGGTCTACGAGCAGTACTTC
V gene: TRBV5-4; J gene: TRBJ1-5; clone size: NA; D gene: TRBD1; CDR3 protein: CASSLTQGAQSNQPQHF; CDR3 DNA: TGTGCCAGCAGCTTAACCCAGGGGGCGCAAAGCAATCAGCCCCAGCATTTT
V gene: TRBV10-3; J gene: TRBJ1-1; clone size: NA; D gene: TRBD1; CDR3 protein: CAISKTGEAFF; CDR3 DNA: TGTGCCATCAGTAAGACAGGGGAGGCTTTCTTT
V gene: TRBV6-4; J gene: TRBJ2-2; clone size: once; D gene: NA; CDR3 protein: CASSVISTGELFF; CDR3 DNA: TGTGCCAGCAGTGTTATAAGCACCGGGGAGCTGTTTTTT
V gene: TRBV2; J gene: TRBJ2-3; clone size: many; D gene: TRBD1; CDR3 protein: CASSLGTGAGDTQYF; CDR3 DNA: TGTGCCAGCAGTCTAGGGACAGGGGCGGGAGATACGCAGTATTTT
V gene: TRBV5-4; J gene: TRBJ1-6; clone size: few; D gene: NA; CDR3 protein: CASSLDSTGSPLHF; CDR3 DNA: TGTGCCAGCAGCTTGGATTCCACAGGTTCACCCCTCCACTTT
V gene: TRBV6-1; J gene: TRBJ2-7; clone size: NA; D gene: TRBD1; CDR3 protein: CASSERLTGGYEQYF; CDR3 DNA: TGTGCCAGCAGTGAAAGGCTGACAGGGGGCTACGAGCAGTACTTC
V gene: TRBV7-6; J gene: TRBJ2-5; clone size: NA; D gene: NA; CDR3 protein: CASSLAVAGAGGTQYF; CDR3 DNA: TGTGCCAGCAGCTTAGCGGTGGCGGGGGCTGGGGGGACCCAGTACTTC
V gene: TRBV6-5; J gene: TRBJ1-1; clone size: NA; D gene: TRBD1; CDR3 protein: CASRGQGQGNTEAFF; CDR3 DNA: TGTGCCAGCAGGGGACAGGGACAGGGGAACACTGAAGCTTTCTTT
V gene: TRBV5-6; J gene: TRBJ1-4; clone size: NA; D gene: NA; CDR3 protein: CASSLTGPGEKLFF; CDR3 DNA: TGTGCCAGCAGTCTGACAGGTCCAGGTGAAAAACTGTTTTTT
V gene: TRBV28; J gene: TRBJ2-2; clone size: many; D gene: NA; CDR3 protein: CASCLQGGELFF; CDR3 DNA: TGTGCCAGCTGTCTACAAGGCGGGGAGCTGTTTTTT
V gene: TRBV15; J gene: TRBJ2-1; clone size: few; D gene: TRBD1; CDR3 protein: CATSNRGEQFF; CDR3 DNA: TGTGCCACCAGCAACAGGGGTGAGCAGTTCTTC
V gene: TRBV6-4; J gene: TRBJ1-2; clone size: NA; D gene: TRBD1; CDR3 protein: CASSVGGAGNYGYTF; CDR3 DNA: TGTGCCAGCAGTGTAGGGGGCGCCGGGAACTATGGCTACACCTTC
V gene: TRBV11-3; J gene: TRBJ2-3; clone size: once; D gene: TRBD2; CDR3 protein: CASSLGQGGTDTQYF; CDR3 DNA: TGTGCCAGCAGCTTAGGGCAGGGAGGGACAGATACGCAGTATTTT
V gene: TRBV6-1; J gene: TRBJ2-7; clone size: few; D gene: TRBD1; CDR3 protein: CASRAGTVFYEQYF; CDR3 DNA: TGTGCCAGCAGAGCCGGGACAGTATTCTACGAGCAGTACTTC
V gene: TRBV27; J gene: TRBJ2-5; clone size: NA; D gene: TRBD1; CDR3 protein: CASSFGGQGETQYF; CDR3 DNA: TGTGCCAGCAGTTTTGGGGGACAGGGGGAGACCCAGTACTTC
V gene: TRBV6-1; J gene: TRBJ1-1; clone size: NA; D gene: NA; CDR3 protein: CASSGQPNTEAFF; CDR3 DNA: TGTGCCAGCAGTGGACAACCGAACACTGAAGCTTTCTTT
V gene: TRBV6-1; J gene: TRBJ1-6; clone size: few; D gene: NA; CDR3 protein: CASGRQANSPLHF; CDR3 DNA: TGTGCCAGCGGAAGACAGGCGAATTCACCCCTCCACTTT
V gene: TRBV27; J gene: TRBJ2-2; clone size: NA; D gene: NA; CDR3 protein: CASSFIRNTGELFF; CDR3 DNA: TGTGCCAGCAGTTTCATCAGGAACACCGGGGAGCTGTTTTTT
V gene: TRBV29-1; J gene: TRBJ2-7; clone size: NA; D gene: NA; CDR3 protein: CSVEAQGEGEQYF; CDR3 DNA: TGCAGCGTTGAGGCCCAGGGGGAGGGTGAGCAGTACTTC
V gene: TRBV10-3; J gene: TRBJ2-5; clone size: many; D gene: NA; CDR3 protein: CAIRVQETQYF; CDR3 DNA: TGTGCCATCAGGGTCCAAGAGACCCAGTACTTC
V gene: TRBV4-1; J gene: TRBJ1-1; clone size: NA; D gene: NA; CDR3 protein: CASSQRGLNTEAFF; CDR3 DNA: TGCGCCAGCAGCCAACGGGGGCTGAACACTGAAGCTTTCTTT
V gene: TRBV6-1; J gene: TRBJ2-7; clone size: few; D gene: TRBD2; CDR3 protein: CASSTGGRAYEQYF; CDR3 DNA: TGTGCCAGCAGTACCGGAGGGAGGGCCTACGAGCAGTACTTC
V gene: TRBV14; J gene: TRBJ1-6; clone size: few; D gene: NA; CDR3 protein: CASSQIRGNSPLHF; CDR3 DNA: TGTGCCAGCAGCCAAATCCGGGGGAATTCACCCCTCCACTTT
V gene: TRBV6-6; J gene: TRBJ2-7; clone size: NA; D gene: NA; CDR3 protein: CASSEQGITYEQYF; CDR3 DNA: TGTGCCAGCAGTGAGCAGGGGATCACCTACGAGCAGTACTTC
V gene: TRBV4-1; J gene: TRBJ2-2; clone size: once; D gene: TRBD2; CDR3 protein: CASSQEKPGLAGQGNTGELFF; CDR3 DNA: TGCGCCAGCAGCCAAGAAAAACCTGGACTAGCGGGGCAGGGGAACACCGGGGAGCTGTTTTTT
V gene: TRBV2; J gene: TRBJ1-4; clone size: few; D gene: NA; CDR3 protein: CASRLDRNEKLFF; CDR3 DNA: TGTGCCAGCAGGTTGGACCGGAATGAAAAACTGTTTTTT
V gene: TRBV7-7; J gene: TRBJ2-1; clone size: NA; D gene: NA; CDR3 protein: CASSPGLRNEQFF; CDR3 DNA: TGTGCTAGCAGCCCGGGACTCCGAAATGAGCAGTTCTTC
V gene: TRBV29-1; J gene: TRBJ1-3; clone size: NA; D gene: NA; CDR3 protein: CSVGLGTGNTIYF; CDR3 DNA: TGCAGCGTCGGTCTAGGGACAGGAAACACCATATATTTT
V gene: TRBV6-1; J gene: TRBJ1-5; clone size: many; D gene: NA; CDR3 protein: CASSEFGSQHF; CDR3 DNA: TGTGCCAGCAGTGAATTTGGGTCCCAGCATTTT
V gene: TRBV12-5; J gene: TRBJ1-1; clone size: NA; D gene: NA; CDR3 protein: CASGLVSDSEAFF; CDR3 DNA: TGTGCTAGTGGTTTGGTATCTGACTCTGAAGCTTTCTTT
V gene: TRBV7-8; J gene: TRBJ2-7; clone size: NA; D gene: TRBD1; CDR3 protein: CASSFQGVGTYEQYF; CDR3 DNA: TGTGCCAGCAGCTTCCAGGGGGTCGGAACCTACGAGCAGTACTTC
V gene: TRBV7-6; J gene: TRBJ1-1; clone size: few; D gene: NA; CDR3 protein: CASSLRGGIQEAFF; CDR3 DNA: TGTGCCAGCAGCTTAAGGGGGGGGATCCAAGAAGCTTTCTTT
V gene: TRBV6-5; J gene: TRBJ2-3; clone size: NA; D gene: TRBD2; CDR3 protein: CASSYLAGGRTDTQYF; CDR3 DNA: TGTGCCAGCAGTTACTTAGCGGGGGGGCGGACAGATACGCAGTATTTT
V gene: TRBV15; J gene: TRBJ2-2; clone size: few; D gene: NA; CDR3 protein: CATSTNRQPTGELFF; CDR3 DNA: TGTGCCACCAGCACTAATCGACAGCCCACCGGGGAGCTGTTTTTT
V gene: TRBV6-5; J gene: TRBJ1-2; clone size: NA; D gene: TRBD1; CDR3 protein: CASGYRQGGGYTF; CDR3 DNA: TGTGCCAGCGGGTACCGACAGGGGGGTGGCTACACCTTC
V gene: TRBV5-1; J gene: TRBJ1-2; clone size: NA; D gene: NA; CDR3 protein: CASSLSPANYGYTF; CDR3 DNA: TGCGCCAGCAGCTTGTCCCCCGCCAACTATGGCTACACCTTC
V gene: TRBV2; J gene: TRBJ1-2; clone size: many; D gene: NA; CDR3 protein: CASSQQGHSNYGYTF; CDR3 DNA: TGTGCCAGCAGCCAACAGGGACATTCAAACTATGGCTACACCTTC
V gene: TRBV6-5; J gene: TRBJ2-7; clone size: medium-sized; D gene: NA; CDR3 protein: CASSYTGSQYEQYF; CDR3 DNA: TGTGCCAGCAGTTACACTGGATCACAGTACGAGCAGTACTTC
V gene: TRBV6-6; J gene: TRBJ2-2; clone size: few; D gene: NA; CDR3 protein: CASGANTGELFF; CDR3 DNA: TGTGCCAGCGGGGCGAACACCGGGGAGCTGTTTTTT
V gene: TRBV14; J gene: TRBJ1-5; clone size: NA; D gene: NA; CDR3 protein: CASSQGGNQPQHF; CDR3 DNA: TGTGCCAGCAGCCAAGGAGGGAATCAGCCCCAGCATTTT
V gene: TRBV5-4; J gene: TRBJ2-5; clone size: NA; D gene: TRBD2; CDR3 protein: CASSTPREGETQYF; CDR3 DNA: TGTGCCAGCAGCACCCCCAGGGAGGGGGAGACCCAGTACTTC
V gene: TRBV2; J gene: TRBJ2-3; clone size: NA; D gene: TRBD1; CDR3 protein: CASSSQGADTQYF; CDR3 DNA: TGTGCCAGCAGTAGTCAGGGGGCAGATACGCAGTATTTT
V gene: TRBV6-5; J gene: TRBJ2-3; clone size: few; D gene: TRBD2; CDR3 protein: CASSTTSRDTQYF; CDR3 DNA: TGTGCCAGCAGCACGACTAGCCGGGATACGCAGTATTTT